These T cell receptor beta chains were read from a single sample in a study of beta chain features in type 1 diabetes. Measured with immunoSEQ multiplex PCR; TCRdb has only the in-frame clones, and not every one. The table has some 350,000 clones, roughly 12% seen once. Input material: naive CD4+ T cells from blood. These TCRs come from a woman under 30 with type 1 diabetes. The CDR3 runs from the conserved cysteine through the conserved F or W. Each record gives: CDR3 protein, CDR3 DNA, D gene, V gene, J gene, clone size. A D gene is named only where the DNA matches it firmly. Part of the rows lack a size; the others show once, few, many or a class for expanded clones.

CDR3 protein: CASSFSTGLNTEAFF
CDR3 DNA: TGCGCCAGCAGCTTCTCGACAGGACTGAACACTGAAGCTTTCTTT
D gene: NA
V gene: TRBV5-1
J gene: TRBJ1-1
clone size: few

CDR3 protein: CASSLDQGDQPQHF
CDR3 DNA: TGTGCCAGCAGCTTGGACCAGGGGGATCAGCCCCAGCATTTT
D gene: TRBD1
V gene: TRBV5-8
J gene: TRBJ1-5
clone size: few

CDR3 protein: CASSTGTGVTGELFF
CDR3 DNA: TGTGCCAGCAGCACAGGGACAGGGGTGACCGGGGAGCTGTTTTTT
D gene: TRBD1
V gene: TRBV9
J gene: TRBJ2-2
clone size: NA

CDR3 protein: CASSLNPMTSTDTQYF
CDR3 DNA: TGTGCCAGCAGCTTAAACCCTATGACTAGCACAGATACGCAGTATTTT
D gene: NA
V gene: TRBV7-3
J gene: TRBJ2-3
clone size: few

CDR3 protein: CASSAMEGNNQPQHF
CDR3 DNA: TGTGCCAGCTCGGCCATGGAGGGGAACAATCAGCCCCAGCATTTT
D gene: NA
V gene: TRBV18
J gene: TRBJ1-5
clone size: NA

CDR3 protein: CASSLGQGSGYTF
CDR3 DNA: TGTGCCAGCAGCCTCGGACAGGGTAGCGGCTACACCTTC
D gene: TRBD1
V gene: TRBV6-5
J gene: TRBJ1-2
clone size: NA

CDR3 protein: CASSGRDRGYTGELFF
CDR3 DNA: TGTGCCAGCAGCGGGCGGGACAGGGGGTACACCGGGGAGCTGTTTTTT
D gene: NA
V gene: TRBV21-1
J gene: TRBJ2-2
clone size: few

CDR3 protein: CASSSTTGQRNTEAFF
CDR3 DNA: TGTGCCAGCAGCTCGACAACAGGACAGAGAAACACTGAAGCTTTCTTT
D gene: NA
V gene: TRBV5-4
J gene: TRBJ1-1
clone size: few

CDR3 protein: CASSIEGTGAYEQYF
CDR3 DNA: TGTGCCAGCAGTATCGAAGGGACAGGGGCCTACGAGCAGTACTTC
D gene: TRBD1
V gene: TRBV6-1
J gene: TRBJ2-7
clone size: NA

CDR3 protein: CASSRGTGWDYGYTF
CDR3 DNA: TGTGCCAGCAGCCGGGGGACAGGGTGGGACTATGGCTACACCTTC
D gene: TRBD1
V gene: TRBV25-1
J gene: TRBJ1-2
clone size: NA

CDR3 protein: CASSYGTSTDTQYF
CDR3 DNA: TGCGCCAGCAGCTACGGGACTTCCACAGATACGCAGTATTTT
D gene: NA
V gene: TRBV5-1
J gene: TRBJ2-3
clone size: few

CDR3 protein: CATSITNYGYTF
CDR3 DNA: TGTGCCACCAGCATAACTAACTATGGCTACACCTTC
D gene: NA
V gene: TRBV15
J gene: TRBJ1-2
clone size: few

CDR3 protein: CAARMHTEAFF
CDR3 DNA: TGTGCCGCCAGGATGCACACTGAAGCTTTCTTT
D gene: NA
V gene: TRBV28
J gene: TRBJ1-1
clone size: few

CDR3 protein: CASSQAGGRGSDTQYF
CDR3 DNA: TGTGCCAGCAGCCAGGCCGGCGGGAGGGGATCAGATACGCAGTATTTT
D gene: TRBD2
V gene: TRBV5-4
J gene: TRBJ2-3
clone size: few

CDR3 protein: CASSYGALPLTQYF
CDR3 DNA: TGTGCCAGCAGCTACGGAGCCCTCCCTTTGACCCAGTACTTC
D gene: NA
V gene: TRBV7-9
J gene: TRBJ2-5
clone size: NA

CDR3 protein: CAITTGLGNTIYF
CDR3 DNA: TGTGCCATCACGACAGGGTTAGGAAACACCATATATTTT
D gene: TRBD1
V gene: TRBV10-3
J gene: TRBJ1-3
clone size: NA

CDR3 protein: CSVAGGSGQETQYF
CDR3 DNA: TGCAGCGTTGCGGGTGGGAGCGGCCAAGAGACCCAGTACTTC
D gene: NA
V gene: TRBV29-1
J gene: TRBJ2-5
clone size: few

CDR3 protein: CASSLTRTDTDTQYF
CDR3 DNA: TGTGCCAGCAGCTTGACACGGACAGACACAGATACGCAGTATTTT
D gene: NA
V gene: TRBV5-6
J gene: TRBJ2-3
clone size: NA

CDR3 protein: CASSPDRVSYGYTF
CDR3 DNA: TGTGCCAGCAGCCCGGACAGGGTGTCCTATGGCTACACCTTC
D gene: TRBD1
V gene: TRBV7-9
J gene: TRBJ1-2
clone size: NA

CDR3 protein: CASSIAAGEFYGYTF
CDR3 DNA: TGTGCCAGTAGTATAGCGGCAGGCGAGTTCTATGGCTACACCTTC
D gene: NA
V gene: TRBV19
J gene: TRBJ1-2
clone size: few

CDR3 protein: CASSISVLPGELFF
CDR3 DNA: TGTGCCAGTAGTATTTCGGTACTTCCCGGGGAGCTGTTTTTT
D gene: NA
V gene: TRBV19
J gene: TRBJ2-2
clone size: few

CDR3 protein: CASSASGDTEAFF
CDR3 DNA: TGTGCCAGCTCAGCTTCAGGGGACACTGAAGCTTTCTTT
D gene: NA
V gene: TRBV18
J gene: TRBJ1-1
clone size: NA

CDR3 protein: CASRAGFPGDEQFF
CDR3 DNA: TGTGCCTCCAGGGCCGGGTTCCCTGGGGATGAGCAGTTCTTC
D gene: NA
V gene: TRBV30
J gene: TRBJ2-1
clone size: NA

CDR3 protein: CASSQGGGLANSYNEQFF
CDR3 DNA: TGTGCCAGCAGCCAAGGGGGGGGGCTAGCTAACTCCTACAATGAGCAGTTCTTC
D gene: NA
V gene: TRBV4-2
J gene: TRBJ2-1
clone size: few

CDR3 protein: CASSLAPGQGTYEQYF
CDR3 DNA: TGCGCCAGCAGCCTAGCACCGGGACAGGGGACCTACGAGCAGTACTTC
D gene: TRBD1
V gene: TRBV4-1
J gene: TRBJ2-7
clone size: NA

CDR3 protein: CASSQGASTDTQYF
CDR3 DNA: TGTGCCAGCTCACAAGGGGCTAGCACAGATACGCAGTATTTT
D gene: NA
V gene: TRBV18
J gene: TRBJ2-3
clone size: NA

CDR3 protein: CASSLPGAYGYTF
CDR3 DNA: TGTGCCAGCAGTTTACCAGGGGCCTATGGCTACACCTTC
D gene: NA
V gene: TRBV28
J gene: TRBJ1-2
clone size: few

CDR3 protein: CASSPQKGGTQYF
CDR3 DNA: TGTGCCAGCAGTCCCCAGAAGGGGGGGACGCAGTATTTT
D gene: NA
V gene: TRBV27
J gene: TRBJ2-3
clone size: few

CDR3 protein: CASSPRTGDNYGYTF
CDR3 DNA: TGTGCCAGCAGTCCCAGGACAGGGGACAACTATGGCTACACCTTC
D gene: TRBD1
V gene: TRBV27
J gene: TRBJ1-2
clone size: NA

CDR3 protein: CASSREGGGGANVLTF
CDR3 DNA: TGTGCCAGCAGCCGCGAAGGGGGCGGTGGGGCCAACGTCCTGACTTTC
D gene: TRBD1
V gene: TRBV6-6
J gene: TRBJ2-6
clone size: few

CDR3 protein: CASGLFSGNTIYF
CDR3 DNA: TGTGCCAGTGGGCTATTCTCTGGAAACACCATATATTTT
D gene: NA
V gene: TRBV7-9
J gene: TRBJ1-3
clone size: few

CDR3 protein: CASMASAEAFF
CDR3 DNA: TGTGCCAGCATGGCTTCTGCTGAAGCTTTCTTT
D gene: NA
V gene: TRBV6-1
J gene: TRBJ1-1
clone size: few

CDR3 protein: CASSIPGTYEQYF
CDR3 DNA: TGTGCCAGTAGTATCCCGGGGACCTACGAGCAGTACTTC
D gene: NA
V gene: TRBV19
J gene: TRBJ2-7
clone size: NA

CDR3 protein: CAITSTGGPGYTF
CDR3 DNA: TGTGCCATCACCAGCACAGGGGGCCCTGGCTACACCTTC
D gene: TRBD1
V gene: TRBV10-3
J gene: TRBJ1-2
clone size: few

CDR3 protein: CASSPSKGARGNQPQHF
CDR3 DNA: TGTGCCAGCTCACCAAGTAAGGGGGCGCGTGGGAATCAGCCCCAGCATTTT
D gene: TRBD1
V gene: TRBV18
J gene: TRBJ1-5
clone size: few

CDR3 protein: CASNTLAGSQETQYF
CDR3 DNA: TGTGCCAGCAACACCTTAGCGGGAAGTCAAGAGACCCAGTACTTC
D gene: TRBD2
V gene: TRBV25-1
J gene: TRBJ2-5
clone size: NA

CDR3 protein: CASSGRGAGEQFF
CDR3 DNA: TGTGCCAGCAGTGGGCGGGGAGCCGGTGAGCAGTTCTTC
D gene: NA
V gene: TRBV2
J gene: TRBJ2-1
clone size: NA

CDR3 protein: CASSLEAGGTEAFF
CDR3 DNA: TGCGCCAGCAGCTTGGAGGCAGGGGGCACTGAAGCTTTCTTT
D gene: TRBD1
V gene: TRBV5-1
J gene: TRBJ1-1
clone size: few

CDR3 protein: CSAYGEETQYF
CDR3 DNA: TGCAGTGCTTATGGTGAGGAGACCCAGTACTTC
D gene: NA
V gene: TRBV20-1
J gene: TRBJ2-5
clone size: few

CDR3 protein: CASSKGTSGRYTGELFF
CDR3 DNA: TGTGCCAGCAGCAAAGGCACTAGCGGGAGATACACCGGGGAGCTGTTTTTT
D gene: NA
V gene: TRBV21-1
J gene: TRBJ2-2
clone size: few

CDR3 protein: CAWSKQGGYNQPQHF
CDR3 DNA: TGTGCCTGGAGTAAACAGGGGGGATACAATCAGCCCCAGCATTTT
D gene: TRBD1
V gene: TRBV30
J gene: TRBJ1-5
clone size: NA

CDR3 protein: CASRSSGGNTGELFF
CDR3 DNA: TGTGCCAGCAGATCTAGCGGGGGGAACACCGGGGAGCTGTTTTTT
D gene: TRBD2
V gene: TRBV7-8
J gene: TRBJ2-2
clone size: few

CDR3 protein: CATSFWTGENQPQHF
CDR3 DNA: TGTGCCACCAGCTTTTGGACAGGGGAAAATCAGCCCCAGCATTTT
D gene: TRBD1
V gene: TRBV2
J gene: TRBJ1-5
clone size: few

CDR3 protein: CASSSPRSSGRFNEQFF
CDR3 DNA: TGTGCCAGCAGTTCCCCCCGGTCTAGCGGGAGGTTCAATGAGCAGTTCTTC
D gene: TRBD2
V gene: TRBV28
J gene: TRBJ2-1
clone size: NA

CDR3 protein: CASRLSGVGELFF
CDR3 DNA: TGTGCCAGCAGACTCTCAGGGGTCGGGGAGCTGTTTTTT
D gene: NA
V gene: TRBV6-6
J gene: TRBJ2-2
clone size: few

CDR3 protein: CASSNCGHTRGETQYF
CDR3 DNA: TGTGCCAGCAGCAACTGTGGGCACACCAGGGGTGAGACCCAGTACTTC
D gene: NA
V gene: TRBV21-1
J gene: TRBJ2-5
clone size: NA

CDR3 protein: CASSQTPNTGELFF
CDR3 DNA: TGTGCCAGCAGTCAGACACCGAACACCGGGGAGCTGTTTTTT
D gene: NA
V gene: TRBV27
J gene: TRBJ2-2
clone size: NA

CDR3 protein: CASSLAGGPLRTDTQYF
CDR3 DNA: TGTGCCAGCAGCTTAGCGGGAGGGCCTCTGCGCACAGATACGCAGTATTTT
D gene: TRBD2
V gene: TRBV7-2
J gene: TRBJ2-3
clone size: few